This T cell receptor (beta chain) is from a study of blood T cells in healthy people across ages. Through a sample-barcoded 5' primer and a J-beta primer mix, a second PCR was run for 7 to 11 cycles. One entry per CDR3 protein, called by TCRdb with MiXCR from the 5' RACE reads. The data contain about 900,000 distinct CDR3 sequences, around 49% of them singletons. This CDR3 is 15 amino acids long. V dropped 5 bases and J dropped 1 base, with 12 bases sitting between them. Germline V CDR1 and CDR2: MNHNY, SVGAGI (reference sequence). The sample taken for sequencing was blood. The source is a young man in good health. V and J are TRBV6-6 and TRBJ1-3; a possible D gene is TRBD1 (6 bases). The CDR3 coding sequence is TGTGCCAGCAGTCAAAACAGGGTTTCTGGAAACACCATATATTTT. The encoded protein is CASSQNRVSGNTIYF.